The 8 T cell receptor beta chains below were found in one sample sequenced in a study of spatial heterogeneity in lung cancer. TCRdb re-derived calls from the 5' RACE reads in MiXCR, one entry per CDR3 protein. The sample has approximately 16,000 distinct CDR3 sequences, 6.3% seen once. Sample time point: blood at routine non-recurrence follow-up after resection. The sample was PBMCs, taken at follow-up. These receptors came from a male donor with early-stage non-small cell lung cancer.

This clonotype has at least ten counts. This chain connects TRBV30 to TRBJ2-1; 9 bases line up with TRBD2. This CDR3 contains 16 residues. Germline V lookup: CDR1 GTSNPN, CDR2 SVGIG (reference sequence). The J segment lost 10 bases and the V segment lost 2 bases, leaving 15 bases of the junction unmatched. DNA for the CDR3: TGTGCCTGGAGTCTTGGAGCTAGCGCGGGAGGGAAGGAGCAGTTCTTC. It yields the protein CAWSLGASAGGKEQFF.

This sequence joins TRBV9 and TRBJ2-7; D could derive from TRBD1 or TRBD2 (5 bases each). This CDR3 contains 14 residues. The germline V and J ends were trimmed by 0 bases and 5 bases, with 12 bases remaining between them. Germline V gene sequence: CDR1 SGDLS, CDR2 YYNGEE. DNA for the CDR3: TGTGCCAGCAGCGTAGGGATAGGGACGGACGAGCAGTACTTC. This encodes CASSVGIGTDEQYF.

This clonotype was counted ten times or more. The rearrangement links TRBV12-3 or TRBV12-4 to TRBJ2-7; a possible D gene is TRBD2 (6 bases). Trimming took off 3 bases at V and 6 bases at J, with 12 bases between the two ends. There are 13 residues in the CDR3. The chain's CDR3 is CASSFGTHLEQYF. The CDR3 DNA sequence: TGTGCCAGCAGTTTCGGGACTCACCTCGAGCAGTACTTC.

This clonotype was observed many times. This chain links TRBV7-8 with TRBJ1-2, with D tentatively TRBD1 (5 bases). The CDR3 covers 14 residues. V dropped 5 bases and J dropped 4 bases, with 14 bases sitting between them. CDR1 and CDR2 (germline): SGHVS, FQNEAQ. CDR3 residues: CASSGRDPIYGYTF. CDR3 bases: TGTGCCAGCAGCGGACGGGACCCAATCTATGGCTACACCTTC.

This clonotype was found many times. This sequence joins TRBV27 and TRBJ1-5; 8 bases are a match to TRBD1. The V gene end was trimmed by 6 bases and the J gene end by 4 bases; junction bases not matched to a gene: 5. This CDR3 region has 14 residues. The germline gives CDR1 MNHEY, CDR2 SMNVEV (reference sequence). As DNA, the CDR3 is TGTGCCAGCAGAGGGCAGGGGGCAAATCAGCCCCAGCATTTT. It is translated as CASRGQGANQPQHF.

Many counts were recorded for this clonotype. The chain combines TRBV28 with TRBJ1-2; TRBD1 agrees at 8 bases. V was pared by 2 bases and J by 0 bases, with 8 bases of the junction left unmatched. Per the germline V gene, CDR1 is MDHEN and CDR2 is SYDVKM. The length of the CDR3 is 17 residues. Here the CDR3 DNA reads TGTGCCAGCAGTTTACCCACGACAGGGGCGACTAACTATGGCTACACCTTC. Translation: CASSLPTTGATNYGYTF.

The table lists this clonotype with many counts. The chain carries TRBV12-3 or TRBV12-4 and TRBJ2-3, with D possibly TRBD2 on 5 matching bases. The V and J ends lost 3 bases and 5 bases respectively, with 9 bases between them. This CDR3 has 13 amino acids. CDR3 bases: TGTGCCAGCAGTTTCCTAGCAGGAGATACGCAGTATTTT. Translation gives CASSFLAGDTQYF.

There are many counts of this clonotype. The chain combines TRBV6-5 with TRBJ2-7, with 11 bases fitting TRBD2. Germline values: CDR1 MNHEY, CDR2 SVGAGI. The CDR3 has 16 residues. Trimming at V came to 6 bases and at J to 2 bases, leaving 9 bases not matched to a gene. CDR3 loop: CASRTSGTSGTYEQYF. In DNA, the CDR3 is TGTGCCAGCAGAACCTCAGGGACTAGCGGTACCTACGAGCAGTACTTC.